These 19 T cell receptor beta chains were all obtained from the same sample, sequenced in a study of shared clonotypes between healthy human individuals. Assay: immunoSEQ multiplex PCR; the TCRdb copy retains only in-frame clones and omits some. The profile covers approximately 2,200,000 clones, with approximately 94% appearing a single time and roughly 1.8% taken by the ten largest. Naive CD8 cells lacked CD45RO and underwent positive selection for CCR7, leaving out terminally differentiated effector memory CD45RA+ cells. Sequenced input: naive CD8+ T cells from PBMCs. These receptors originate from a young man in good health. Some clones in this sample may be carry-over from other donors' samples.

As regards this clone: Within the sample, other DNA sequences also encode this same CDR3. DNA of the CDR3: TGCGCCAGCAGCCAAGGGACAGGGTCTAATGAAAAACTGTTTTTT. This codes for CASSQGTGSNEKLFF. This chain joins TRBV4-3 and TRBJ1-4, with 8 bases fitting TRBD1. CDR1 is LGHNA and CDR2 is YSLEER in the germline V gene. The V and J ends lost 1 base and 3 bases, in that order; junction bases with no gene match: 1. This CDR3 comprises 15 residues.

A note on this clone: In the same sample, other DNA sequences code for this CDR3. This chain uses TRBV6-1 with TRBJ2-7; possible D gene TRBD1, 6 bases. Germline V gives CDR1 MNHNS, CDR2 SASEGT. Trimming shortened V by 6 bases and J by 0 bases, and 9 bases separated the two germline ends. This CDR3 is built from 13 residues. The DNA of the CDR3 is TGTGCCAGCAGGGGGGCAGCCTCCTACGAGCAGTACTTC. Its protein is CASRGAASYEQYF.

The V call is TRBV7-3, the J call TRBJ1-1, with 7 bases fitting TRBD1. The CDR3 runs to 14 residues. Germline trimming cut 4 bases from V and 6 bases from J; bases unmatched to any gene: 8. The germline CDR1 and CDR2 sequences are SGHTA and FQGTGA. The CDR3 loop reads CASSSTGEGAEAFF. CDR3 DNA sequence: TGTGCCAGCAGCTCAACAGGGGAAGGAGCTGAAGCTTTCTTT.

The chain employs TRBV28 and TRBJ2-7; no reliable D call. V was clipped by 2 bases and J by 4 bases, with 9 bases between them. The germline CDR1 and CDR2 sequences are MDHEN and SYDVKM. The CDR3 has 13 residues. As DNA, the CDR3 is TGTGCCAGCAGTTTAGGTCGATTTTACGAGCAGTACTTC. Its translation is CASSLGRFYEQYF.

The chain joins TRBV29-1 to TRBJ2-7, with D unresolved. The CDR3 runs 12 residues. The V and J ends lost 1 base and 2 bases respectively, with 6 bases between them. Germline V gene lookup returns CDR1 SQVTM and CDR2 ANQGSEA. CDR3 DNA: TGCAGCGTTGAAGGGACCACCTACGAGCAGTACTTC. Its protein is CSVEGTTYEQYF.

The rearrangement uses TRBV27 and TRBJ1-1; the match to TRBD1 covers 9 bases. The CDR3 covers 14 residues. V lost 5 bases and J lost 4; bases outside the gene matches: 5. The V gene's germline CDR1 is MNHEY and CDR2 SMNVEV (reference sequence). The CDR3 sequence: CASSPMTGGTEAFF. The CDR3 DNA follows: TGTGCCAGCAGTCCGATGACAGGGGGCACTGAAGCTTTCTTT.

The V and J genes are TRBV15 and TRBJ2-3, with D perhaps matching TRBD1 (6 bases). The germline gives CDR1 LNHNV, CDR2 YYDKDF (reference sequence). This CDR3 comprises 14 residues. The V and J ends lost 4 bases and 2 bases respectively, with 10 bases between them. The CDR3 protein is CATSTDRNTDTQYF. The CDR3 nucleotides are TGTGCCACCAGCACGGACAGAAACACAGATACGCAGTATTTT.

The V call is TRBV4-3, the J call TRBJ1-1; unclear D gene. Germline V gene sequence: CDR1 LGHNA, CDR2 YSLEER. V lost 0 bases and J 0 bases, leaving 11 bases between the germline ends. CDR3 length equals 16 residues. This CDR3 reads CASSQDPVEMNTEAFF. The CDR3 DNA is TGCGCCAGCAGCCAAGATCCGGTGGAGATGAACACTGAAGCTTTCTTT.

The chain links TRBV4-1 to TRBJ2-1; TRBD1 agrees at 9 bases. Germline V gene lookup returns CDR1 MGHRA and CDR2 YSYEKL. The CDR3 runs to 16 residues. Germline trimming cut 1 base from V and 8 bases from J; bases unmatched to any gene: 9. The DNA of the CDR3 is TGCGCCAGCAGCCAAGCCCGGGACAGGGTTTCGGATGAGCAGTTCTTC. Residues: CASSQARDRVSDEQFF.

The chain links TRBV19 to TRBJ2-2; D is undetermined. CDR1 and CDR2 from the germline V gene are LNHDA and SQIVND (reference sequence). The CDR3 totals 15 residues. V was shortened by 6 bases and J by 4 bases, with 15 bases between the two germline ends. CDR3 nucleotide sequence: TGTGCCAGTAGACTTTCTAGAGTGGGCACCGGGGAGCTGTTTTTT. Amino acid sequence: CASRLSRVGTGELFF.

V gene TRBV12-2 combines with J gene TRBJ1-2; TRBD1 is taken as the D call from the table, unchecked against the DNA. TRBV12-2 constitutes a pseudogene. CDR3 length equals 16 residues. The CDR3 DNA sequence: TGTGCAAGTCGCTTATCCTGGGACAGGGCGAACTATGGCTACACCTTC. Encoded protein: CASRLSWDRANYGYTF.

The chain joins TRBV29-1 to TRBJ2-5; TRBD2 matches 7 bases. The V and J ends lost 7 bases and 3 bases, in that order; junction bases with no gene match: 17. The CDR3 covers 16 residues. CDR1 is SQVTM and CDR2 is ANQGSEA in the germline V gene. DNA for the CDR3: TGCAGCGCAAGGTCCCTGAGCGGGATGAGGGAAGAGACCCAGTACTTC. As protein: CSARSLSGMREETQYF. The variable domain in full, completed from reference TRBV29-1 and TRBJ2-5, reads SAVISQKPSRDICQRGTSLTIQCQVDSQVTMMFWYRQQPGQSLTLIATANQGSEATYESGFVIDKFPISRPNLTFSTLTVSNMSPEDSSIYLCSARSLSGMREETQYFGPGTRLLVL.

With respect to this clone: Other DNA sequences of this sample code for an identical CDR3. The V gene is TRBV5-6, the J gene TRBJ1-5, with 9 bases that match TRBD1. The germline V gene has CDR1 SGHDT and CDR2 YYEEEE. The CDR3 loop spans 15 amino acids. The V and J ends lost 4 bases and 3 bases, in that order; junction bases with no gene match: 5. This CDR3 reads CASSLGTGSNQPQHF. The CDR3 DNA follows: TGTGCCAGCAGCCTCGGGACAGGGTCCAATCAGCCCCAGCATTTT.

Worth noting for this clone: Distinct nucleotide sequences in the sample also encode this CDR3. The gene calls are TRBV13 and TRBJ2-3; a possible D gene is TRBD1 (6 bases). Trimming pared 5 bases from V and 3 bases from J, leaving 9 bases between. This CDR3 has 13 residues. Per germline, CDR1 PRHDT and CDR2 FYEKMQ (reference sequence). The CDR3 protein is CASSLRGTDTQYF. The DNA of the CDR3 is TGTGCCAGCAGCCTCAGGGGTACAGATACGCAGTATTTT.

The chain has TRBV28 and TRBJ2-3, with a tentative D call TRBD1 (5 bases). This CDR3 spans 15 amino acids. Trimming removed 8 bases at V and 5 bases at J, with 20 bases between. The V gene's germline CDR1 is MDHEN and CDR2 SYDVKM. CDR3 amino acids: CASGLGNAREDTQYF. The CDR3 DNA reads TGTGCCAGCGGTCTAGGGAATGCCAGGGAAGATACGCAGTATTTT.

This clone was recorded once. J is TRBJ2-3 and V is TRBV9; 9 nucleotides agree with TRBD2. Germline lookup yields CDR1 SGDLS and CDR2 YYNGEE. Unmatched junction bases numbered 13, after V lost 3 bases and J lost 5 bases. The CDR3 contains 17 residues. In nucleotides, the CDR3 is TGTGCCAGCAGCGCCCCGGTGGGGCGGGAGGGTGAAGATACGCAGTATTTT. As protein: CASSAPVGREGEDTQYF.

In regard to this clone: The junction shows a germline mismatch at one end, possibly a read error. The same CDR3 also results from other DNA sequences found in this sample. The chain employs TRBV2 and TRBJ1-2; TRBD1 is a possible D gene (6 bases). CDR1 is SNHLY and CDR2 is FYNNEI in the germline V gene. The CDR3 runs 13 residues. The CDR3 loop reads CASSEDRNYGYTF. The CDR3 bases are TGTGCCAGCAGCGAAGACAGGAACTATGGCTACACCTTC.

V gene TRBV9 combines with J gene TRBJ1-2, with D possibly being TRBD1 (5 bases). The V and J ends lost 4 bases and 6 bases respectively, with 13 bases between them. Germline CDR1 reads SGDLS; CDR2 reads YYNGEE. The CDR3 contains 13 residues. The CDR3 spells CASSTRDEDGYTF. For the CDR3, the DNA is TGTGCCAGCAGCACTCGGGACGAAGATGGCTACACCTTC.

V is TRBV15 and J is TRBJ2-7; TRBD1 agrees at 8 bases. Germline CDR1 is LNHNV and CDR2 is YYDKDF (reference sequence). Trimming took 2 bases from V and 5 from J; bases not matched to a gene: 8. CDR3 length: 15 amino acids. The CDR3 nucleotides are TGTGCCACCAGCAGAACTCCCAGGGGGCAGAACGAGCAGTACTTC. Amino acid sequence: CATSRTPRGQNEQYF. The complete variable domain, with remaining parts taken from reference TRBV15 and TRBJ2-7, reads DAMVIQNPRYQVTQFGKPVTLSCSQTLNHNVMYWYQQKSSQAPKLLFHYYDKDFNNEADTPDNFQSRRPNTSFCFLDIRSPGLGDTAMYLCATSRTPRGQNEQYFGPGTRLTVT.